The rows below give T cell receptor beta chains drawn from one sample of a study of CD8 T cells in Susac syndrome. Each CDR3 protein gets one entry after TCRdb re-called the immunoSEQ multiplex PCR reads with MiXCR. The data contain about 430,000 distinct CDR3 sequences, approximately 85% of them singletons. Input material: CD8+ T cells from PBMCs. The receptors here all came from a human donor with multiple sclerosis. The CDR3 runs from the conserved cysteine through the conserved F or W. The D gene is left open where the match is weak. Clone sizes are given selectively: once, few, many, or a class where the clone is expanded.

j_call: TRBJ1-1; v_call: TRBV4-1; d_call: TRBD1; clone_size: NA; cdr3_aa: CASSQDRGTEAFF; cdr3_nt: TGTGCCAGCAGCCAGGACAGGGGCACTGAAGCTTTCTTT
j_call: TRBJ2-3; v_call: TRBV4-2; d_call: NA; clone_size: few; cdr3_aa: CASSSTGVDTQYF; cdr3_nt: TGTGCCAGCAGCTCTACCGGGGTAGATACGCAGTATTTT
j_call: TRBJ2-3; v_call: TRBV7-9; d_call: TRBD1; clone_size: once; cdr3_aa: CASSLSGQGWTDTQYF; cdr3_nt: TGTGCCAGCAGCCTATCCGGACAGGGGTGGACAGATACGCAGTATTTT
j_call: TRBJ2-7; v_call: TRBV6-6; d_call: TRBD1; clone_size: NA; cdr3_aa: CASSPSGTGDEQYF; cdr3_nt: TGTGCCAGCAGTCCATCCGGGACAGGGGACGAGCAGTACTTC
j_call: TRBJ2-7; v_call: TRBV14; d_call: NA; clone_size: NA; cdr3_aa: CASSQVQGFAYEQYF; cdr3_nt: TGTGCCAGCAGCCAAGTGCAGGGGTTCGCCTACGAGCAGTACTTC
j_call: TRBJ2-1; v_call: TRBV5-4; d_call: NA; clone_size: NA; cdr3_aa: CASSLGEEQFF; cdr3_nt: TGTGCCAGCAGCTTGGGTGAGGAGCAGTTCTTC
j_call: TRBJ1-1; v_call: TRBV19; d_call: NA; clone_size: once; cdr3_aa: CASNSRQGPNTEAFF; cdr3_nt: TGTGCCAGTAACAGTCGGCAGGGACCGAACACTGAAGCTTTCTTT
j_call: TRBJ2-3; v_call: TRBV27; d_call: TRBD1; clone_size: NA; cdr3_aa: CASSPGTVTDTQYF; cdr3_nt: TGTGCCAGCAGTCCCGGGACAGTCACAGATACGCAGTATTTT
j_call: TRBJ2-1; v_call: TRBV7-2; d_call: NA; clone_size: few; cdr3_aa: CASSPAFYEQFF; cdr3_nt: TGTGCCAGCAGCCCCGCATTCTATGAGCAGTTCTTC
j_call: TRBJ1-5; v_call: TRBV4-1; d_call: NA; clone_size: NA; cdr3_aa: CASSQASDYQPQHF; cdr3_nt: TGCGCCAGCAGCCAAGCATCGGATTATCAGCCCCAGCATTTT
j_call: TRBJ2-1; v_call: TRBV4-1; d_call: NA; clone_size: NA; cdr3_aa: CASSQDGPPYNEQFF; cdr3_nt: TGCGCCAGCAGCCAAGACGGACCACCCTACAATGAGCAGTTCTTC
j_call: TRBJ2-1; v_call: TRBV5-1; d_call: NA; clone_size: NA; cdr3_aa: CASSLGDSPSYNEQFF; cdr3_nt: TGCGCCAGCAGCTTAGGCGACAGCCCGTCCTACAATGAGCAGTTCTTC
j_call: TRBJ1-1; v_call: TRBV6-5; d_call: TRBD1; clone_size: once; cdr3_aa: CASSPQGASTEAFF; cdr3_nt: TGTGCCAGCAGTCCCCAGGGGGCGAGTACTGAAGCTTTCTTT
j_call: TRBJ2-3; v_call: TRBV29-1; d_call: NA; clone_size: NA; cdr3_aa: CSVFGQLSSTDTQYF; cdr3_nt: TGCAGCGTCTTCGGACAGCTTTCTAGCACAGATACGCAGTATTTT
j_call: TRBJ2-1; v_call: TRBV13; d_call: TRBD1; clone_size: NA; cdr3_aa: CASSPGQFSYNEQFF; cdr3_nt: TGTGCCAGCAGCCCGGGACAGTTTTCCTACAATGAGCAGTTCTTC
j_call: TRBJ1-1; v_call: TRBV14; d_call: NA; clone_size: NA; cdr3_aa: CASSPVPSGGTEAFF; cdr3_nt: TGTGCCAGCAGCCCCGTACCGTCGGGGGGGACTGAAGCTTTCTTT
j_call: TRBJ2-7; v_call: TRBV7-9; d_call: NA; clone_size: NA; cdr3_aa: CASSLVAGKYEQYF; cdr3_nt: TGTGCCAGCAGCTTGGTTGCGGGAAAGTACGAGCAGTACTTC
j_call: TRBJ2-3; v_call: TRBV2; d_call: NA; clone_size: NA; cdr3_aa: CASGGAEFDTDTQYF; cdr3_nt: TGTGCCAGCGGTGGCGCGGAATTCGACACAGATACGCAGTATTTT
j_call: TRBJ2-2; v_call: TRBV27; d_call: TRBD1; clone_size: NA; cdr3_aa: CASRTGVAGELFF; cdr3_nt: TGTGCCAGCCGGACAGGGGTGGCCGGGGAGCTGTTTTTT
j_call: TRBJ1-1; v_call: TRBV5-5; d_call: TRBD1; clone_size: NA; cdr3_aa: CASSFFRGQGANTEAFF; cdr3_nt: TGTGCCAGCAGCTTTTTCCGCGGGCAGGGGGCGAACACTGAAGCTTTCTTT
j_call: TRBJ2-7; v_call: TRBV3-1; d_call: NA; clone_size: NA; cdr3_aa: CASSQQNAYEQYF; cdr3_nt: TGTGCCAGCAGCCAGCAGAATGCCTACGAGCAGTACTTC
j_call: TRBJ2-5; v_call: TRBV19; d_call: TRBD2; clone_size: NA; cdr3_aa: CASTVGLAGGETQYF; cdr3_nt: TGTGCCAGTACCGTGGGGCTAGCGGGAGGGGAGACCCAGTACTTC
j_call: TRBJ1-5; v_call: TRBV6-5; d_call: TRBD1; clone_size: NA; cdr3_aa: CASSYGGGGQGRLSNQPQHF; cdr3_nt: TGTGCCAGCAGTTACGGTGGGGGTGGACAGGGAAGACTTAGCAATCAGCCCCAGCATTTT
j_call: TRBJ1-2; v_call: TRBV27; d_call: NA; clone_size: NA; cdr3_aa: CASSRQLNYGYTF; cdr3_nt: TGTGCCAGCAGTCGACAGCTAAACTATGGCTACACCTTC
j_call: TRBJ2-1; v_call: TRBV27; d_call: NA; clone_size: once; cdr3_aa: CASGIAEGSYNEQFF; cdr3_nt: TGTGCCAGCGGCATAGCGGAGGGCTCCTACAATGAGCAGTTCTTC
j_call: TRBJ2-1; v_call: TRBV9; d_call: TRBD2; clone_size: NA; cdr3_aa: CASSVVVSGPQYEQFF; cdr3_nt: TGTGCCAGCAGCGTAGTGGTTAGCGGGCCCCAGTATGAGCAGTTCTTC
j_call: TRBJ1-5; v_call: TRBV6-6; d_call: NA; clone_size: NA; cdr3_aa: CASSTADAWSQHF; cdr3_nt: TGTGCCAGTTCGACAGCCGATGCTTGGTCCCAGCATTTT